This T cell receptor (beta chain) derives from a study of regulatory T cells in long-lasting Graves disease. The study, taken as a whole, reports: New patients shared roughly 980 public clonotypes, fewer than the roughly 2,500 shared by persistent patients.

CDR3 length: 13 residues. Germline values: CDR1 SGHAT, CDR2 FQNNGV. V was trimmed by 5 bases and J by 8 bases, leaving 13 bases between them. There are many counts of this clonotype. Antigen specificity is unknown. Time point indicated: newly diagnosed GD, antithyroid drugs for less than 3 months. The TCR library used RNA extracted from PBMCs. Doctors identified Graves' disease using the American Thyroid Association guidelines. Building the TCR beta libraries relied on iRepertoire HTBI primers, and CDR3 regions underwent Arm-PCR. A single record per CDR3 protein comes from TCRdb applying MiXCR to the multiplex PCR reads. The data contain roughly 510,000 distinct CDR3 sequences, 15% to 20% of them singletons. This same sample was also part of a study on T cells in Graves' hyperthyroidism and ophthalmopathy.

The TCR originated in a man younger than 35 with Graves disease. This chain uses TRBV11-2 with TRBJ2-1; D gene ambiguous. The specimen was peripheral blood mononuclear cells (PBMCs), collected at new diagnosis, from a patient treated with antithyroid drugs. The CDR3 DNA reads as TGTGCCAGCAGCCCGGACCTCAGTTATGAGCAGTTCTTC. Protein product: CASSPDLSYEQFF.